A selection of T cell receptor beta chains follows, all from one sample in a study of shared clonotypes between healthy human individuals. Repertoires were generated with immunoSEQ multiplex PCR, while TCRdb's copy carries only in-frame clones and drops some. The sample carries about 870,000 clones, around 92% recorded once. Input material: naive CD8+ T cells sorted from blood. The receptors shown here come from a man aged 25 to 40 in good health. CDR3s include the opening cysteine and the closing phenylalanine or tryptophan. Fields, in order: J gene, V gene, CDR3 length, clone size, D gene, CDR3 protein, CDR3 DNA. A D gene is named only where the DNA matches it firmly. A row's size may be missing; if present it is once, few, many or a size class.

>TRBJ1-2|TRBV14|14|.|.
CASSQDSFGYGYTF
TGTGCCAGCAGCCAAGACAGCTTCGGATATGGCTACACCTTC
>TRBJ1-2|TRBV19|15|once|TRBD1
CASSRSGTANYGYTF
TGTGCCAGTAGTCGTTCCGGGACAGCTAACTATGGCTACACCTTC
>TRBJ2-5|TRBV7-8|14|.|TRBD1
CASSSRTGQETQYF
TGTGCCAGCAGCTCCCGGACAGGGCAAGAGACCCAGTACTTC
>TRBJ2-7|TRBV18|15|.|TRBD1
CASSPSTGDGYEQYF
TGTGCCAGCTCCCCGAGCACAGGGGATGGTTACGAGCAGTACTTC
>TRBJ1-4|TRBV19|17|.|.
CASSHDSDRTLNEKLFF
TGTGCCAGTAGTCATGACTCCGACAGGACTTTAAATGAAAAACTGTTTTTT
>TRBJ2-1|TRBV6-9|16|.|.
CASSYFRSGWCNEQFF
TGTGCCAGCAGTTATTTCAGGTCAGGGTGGTGCAATGAGCAGTTCTTC
>TRBJ2-3|TRBV7-9|14|.|.
CASSLEHRTDTQYF
TGTGCCAGCAGCTTGGAACACCGCACAGATACGCAGTATTTT
>TRBJ2-4|TRBV11-2|18|.|.
CASSAIPGTLLAKNIQYF
TGTGCCAGCAGCGCTATACCAGGAACCCTACTAGCCAAAAACATTCAGTACTTC
>TRBJ2-7|TRBV11-2|14|once|TRBD1
CASSLGTGAYEQYF
TGTGCCAGCAGCTTGGGGACAGGAGCCTACGAGCAGTACTTC
>TRBJ2-1|TRBV27|13|.|.
CASSLTSDNEQFF
TGTGCCAGCAGTCTTACTTCCGACAATGAGCAGTTCTTC
>TRBJ1-1|TRBV6-1|14|.|.
CASSDNSRRTEAFF
TGTGCCAGCAGTGACAACTCGAGGAGGACTGAAGCTTTCTTT
>TRBJ1-1|TRBV18|13|.|.
CASSPAGHIEAFF
TGTGCCAGCTCACCAGCGGGACACATTGAAGCTTTCTTT
>TRBJ2-7|TRBV29-1|14|.|TRBD1
CSVSTGTVPYEQYF
TGCAGCGTATCCACCGGGACAGTACCCTACGAGCAGTACTTC
>TRBJ2-1|TRBV10-1|13|.|.
CASSDQSRVEQFF
TGCGCCAGCAGTGACCAGTCAAGAGTTGAGCAGTTCTTC
>TRBJ2-2|TRBV11-3|16|.|.
CASSLRMSARTGELFF
TGTGCCAGCAGCTTACGGATGTCAGCCCGCACCGGGGAGCTGTTTTTT
>TRBJ2-1|TRBV11-2|16|.|.
CASSLEIQEAYNEQFF
TGTGCCAGCAGCTTAGAAATACAGGAAGCCTACAATGAGCAGTTCTTC
>TRBJ2-1|TRBV14|16|.|TRBD2
CASSDSGRLSYNEQFF
TGTGCCAGCAGCGATAGCGGGAGGCTATCCTACAATGAGCAGTTCTTC
>TRBJ2-1|TRBV11-2|16|.|TRBD2
CASSLDGLAEINEQFF
TGTGCCAGCAGCTTAGACGGGCTAGCGGAGATCAATGAGCAGTTCTTC